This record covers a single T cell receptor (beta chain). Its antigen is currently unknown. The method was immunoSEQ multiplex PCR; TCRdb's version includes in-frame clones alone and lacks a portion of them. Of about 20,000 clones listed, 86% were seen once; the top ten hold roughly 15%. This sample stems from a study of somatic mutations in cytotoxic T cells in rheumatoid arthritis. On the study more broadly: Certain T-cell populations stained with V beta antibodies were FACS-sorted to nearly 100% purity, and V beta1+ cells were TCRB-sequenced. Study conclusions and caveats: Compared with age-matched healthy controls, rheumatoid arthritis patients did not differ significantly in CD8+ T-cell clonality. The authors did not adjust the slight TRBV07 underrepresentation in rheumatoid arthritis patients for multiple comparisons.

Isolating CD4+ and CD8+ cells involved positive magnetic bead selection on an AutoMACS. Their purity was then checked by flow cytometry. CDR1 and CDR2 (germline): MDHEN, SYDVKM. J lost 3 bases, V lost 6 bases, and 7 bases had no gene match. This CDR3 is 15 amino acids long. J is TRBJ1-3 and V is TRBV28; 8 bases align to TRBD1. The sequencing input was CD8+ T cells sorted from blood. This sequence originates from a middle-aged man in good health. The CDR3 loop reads CASSLKQGDGNTIYF. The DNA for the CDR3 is TGTGCCAGCAGCCTAAAACAGGGGGATGGAAACACCATATATTTT.